The 28 T cell receptor beta chains below all came from one sample that was sequenced in a study of control samples from healthy donors and cancer patients. Profiled with immunoSEQ multiplex PCR; TCRdb holds only in-frame clones, not every one. The table shows 90,000 or so clones, with about 88% occurring only once. Material for sequencing was PBMCs. The source of these receptors is a woman between 45 and 60 years old with colorectal cancer.

A single count supports this clone. The V gene is TRBV2, the J gene TRBJ2-7; 9 nucleotides agree with TRBD1. CDR1 and CDR2 from the germline V gene are SNHLY and FYNNEI. The ends lost 4 bases at V and 3 bases at J; junction bases unmatched: 7. The CDR3 runs to 15 residues. CDR3 DNA: TGTGCCAGCAGTGGGGGACAGGGAGCTCTCTACGAGCAGTACGTC. Translation gives CASSGGQGALYEQYV.

The chain couples TRBV7-2 to TRBJ2-3, with TRBD1 as a possible D gene (5 bases). Germline V lookup: CDR1 SGHTA, CDR2 FQGNSA. The CDR3 consists of 13 residues. Trimming left V 6 bases short and J 5 bases short, with 12 bases between. This chain's CDR3 is CASRTQGEDTQYF. CDR3 DNA: TGTGCCAGCAGAACACAAGGGGAAGATACGCAGTATTTT. Supplemented by reference TRBV7-2 and TRBJ2-3, the full variable domain reads GAGVSQSPSNKVTEKGKDVELRCDPISGHTALYWYRQSLGQGLEFLIYFQGNSAPDKSGLPSDRFSAERTGGSVSTLTIQRTQQEDSAVYLCASRTQGEDTQYFGPGTRLTVL.

The V and J genes are TRBV5-1 and TRBJ2-1; D possibly corresponds to TRBD1 (5 bases). Looked up from germline, CDR1 is SGHRS and CDR2 is YFSETQ. CDR3 length: 12 residues. Deletions cut 0 bases from V and 9 bases from J, with 7 bases between. The CDR3 DNA sequence: TGCGCCAGCAGCTTGGGGGGCGCTGAGCAGTTCTTC. Translating it yields CASSLGGAEQFF.

J is TRBJ2-5 and V is TRBV6-6; the D gene could be TRBD1 or TRBD2 (6 bases each). V was cut by 7 bases and J by 1 base, with 13 bases left in between. Germline V lookup: CDR1 MNHNY, CDR2 SVGAGI (reference sequence). This CDR3 comprises 14 residues. CDR3 coding DNA: TGTGCCAGCAAGCCCGGGGGCGGCCAAGAGACCCAGTACTTC. Its protein product is CASKPGGGQETQYF.

This sequence joins TRBV19 and TRBJ2-4; 11 bases agree with TRBD2. Germline trimming cut 3 bases from V and 0 bases from J; bases unmatched to any gene: 10. The CDR3 is 19 amino acids. Looked up from germline, CDR1 is LNHDA and CDR2 is SQIVND (reference sequence). CDR3 in amino acids: CASSIATSGGNVAKNIQYF. DNA for the CDR3: TGTGCCAGTAGTATCGCTACTAGCGGGGGCAACGTAGCCAAAAACATTCAGTACTTC.

This rearrangement joins TRBV7-2 to TRBJ1-6; 10 nucleotides line up with TRBD1. The CDR3 is made up of 15 amino acids. The germline V gene encodes CDR1 SGHTA and CDR2 FQGNSA. The trim removed 4 bases at V and 14 bases at J, leaving 11 bases unmatched. The CDR3 protein is CASSSKGLDRGTLHF. In DNA form, the CDR3 reads TGTGCCAGCAGCTCTAAGGGCTTGGACAGGGGGACCCTCCACTTT.

The gene calls are TRBV7-2 and TRBJ1-3, with a possible D match to TRBD1 (5 bases). From germline, CDR1 is SGHTA and CDR2 FQGNSA. The CDR3 totals 15 residues. Trimming shortened V by 0 bases and J by 4 bases, and 10 bases separated the two germline ends. CDR3 bases: TGTGCCAGCAGCTTAGCGCGGGGGTCCGGAAACACCATATATTTT. Its translation: CASSLARGSGNTIYF.

The genes are TRBV18 and TRBJ2-3, with TRBD2 as a possible D gene (6 bases). From germline, CDR1 is KGHSH and CDR2 LQKENI. V was cut by 1 base and J by 2 bases, with 10 bases left in between. The CDR3 totals 15 residues. The CDR3 DNA sequence: TGTGCCAGCTCACCACGCGGCGGGGACACAGATACGCAGTATTTT. Translating gives CASSPRGGDTDTQYF.

The V and J genes are TRBV5-1 and TRBJ2-3; D gene unclear. The CDR3 contains 14 residues. V was cut by 1 base and J by 2 bases, with 8 bases left in between. Germline assignment: CDR1 SGHRS and CDR2 YFSETQ. The CDR3 DNA reads as TGCGCCAGCAGCTTGACAGACCCCACAGATACGCAGTATTTT. The encoded protein is CASSLTDPTDTQYF.

This sequence joins TRBV4-1 and TRBJ2-5; perhaps TRBD2 as D (6 bases). The V and J ends lost 1 base and 4 bases respectively, with 16 bases between them. CDR3 length equals 16 residues. In germline, CDR1 is MGHRA, CDR2 YSYEKL. In DNA form, the CDR3 reads TGCGCCAGCAGCCAAGTGGGTGGGGGGATAGTAGAGACCCAGTACTTC. Translation gives CASSQVGGGIVETQYF.

The V and J genes are TRBV28 and TRBJ1-5; 8 bases are a match to TRBD1. Germline CDR1 and CDR2: MDHEN and SYDVKM. V trimming: 8 bases; J trimming: 4 bases; junction bases outside the gene matches: 4. CDR3 length: 13 amino acids. CDR3 nucleotide sequence: TGTGCCAGCTTCGACAGGGGAAATCAGCCCCAGCATTTT. This sequence encodes CASFDRGNQPQHF.

For the CDR3, the DNA is TGTGCCAGCAGCTCTGGACAGCACACAGATACGCAGTATTTT. Translation gives CASSSGQHTDTQYF. The chain has TRBV7-2 and TRBJ2-3; possibly TRBD1 for D (6 bases). The V end lost 4 bases, the J end lost 2 bases, and 10 bases lay between the germline ends. This CDR3 is 14 amino acids long. The germline V gene encodes CDR1 SGHTA and CDR2 FQGNSA. Full variable domain (missing parts from reference TRBV7-2 and TRBJ2-3): GAGVSQSPSNKVTEKGKDVELRCDPISGHTALYWYRQSLGQGLEFLIYFQGNSAPDKSGLPSDRFSAERTGGSVSTLTIQRTQQEDSAVYLCASSSGQHTDTQYFGPGTRLTVL.

The rearrangement links TRBV28 to TRBJ1-6; TRBD1 is a possible D gene (5 bases). Germline CDR1 MDHEN, CDR2 SYDVKM. Trimming took off 6 bases at V and 9 bases at J, with 21 bases between the two ends. The CDR3 extends over 16 amino acids. As DNA, the CDR3 is TGTGCCAGCAGACCGACAAGGGCGGACACCCTTTCACCCCTCCACTTT. Protein product: CASRPTRADTLSPLHF.

V usage is TRBV18 and J usage is TRBJ1-2; 8 nucleotides align to TRBD1. The CDR3 has 14 residues. Trimming removed 7 bases from V and 2 bases from J; junction bases left unmatched: 6. Per the germline V gene, CDR1 is KGHSH and CDR2 is LQKENI. The CDR3 DNA reads TGTGCCAGCTACGCAGGGGGCACAAACTATGGCTACACCTTC. Translating gives CASYAGGTNYGYTF. Full variable domain (missing parts from reference TRBV18 and TRBJ1-2): NAGVMQNPRHLVRRRGQEARLRCSPMKGHSHVYWYRQLPEEGLKFMVYLQKENIIDESGMPKERFSAEFPKEGPSILRIQQVVRGDSAAYFCASYAGGTNYGYTFGSGTRLTVV.

This chain links TRBV6-2 or TRBV6-3 with TRBJ2-3; D remains ambiguous. V gave up 6 bases and J gave up 4 bases, with 8 bases separating them. CDR3 size: 12 residues. Germline assignment: CDR1 MNHEY and CDR2 SVGEGT. CDR3 bases: TGTGCCAGCAGCCCCTTGGCAGATACGCAGTATTTT. Its protein product is CASSPLADTQYF.

The chain has TRBV4-3 and TRBJ2-3; the match to TRBD2 covers 8 bases. After removal of 1 base from V and 1 base from J, the junction contained 4 bases not matched to a gene. The CDR3 sequence is 16 residues long. Germline CDR1 and CDR2: LGHNA and YSLEER. The CDR3 here is CASSQAGGSRTDTQYF. CDR3 coding DNA: TGCGCCAGCAGCCAAGCGGGGGGGTCCCGCACAGATACGCAGTATTTT.

V gene TRBV18 combines with J gene TRBJ1-6, with D possibly TRBD1 on 5 matching bases. With 1 base removed from V and 7 bases from J, the gap between germline ends came to 11 bases. The CDR3 contains 15 residues. Looked up from germline, CDR1 is KGHSH and CDR2 is LQKENI. This CDR3 reads CASSPQGVQNSPLHF. CDR3 DNA sequence: TGTGCCAGCTCACCACAAGGGGTACAGAATTCACCCCTCCACTTT.

The rearrangement links TRBV20-1 to TRBJ2-1; D is ambiguous. The CDR3 has 16 residues. V lost 5 bases and J lost 0, with 17 bases in between. Germline V gives CDR1 DFQATT, CDR2 SNEGSKA (reference sequence). The CDR3 nucleotides read TGCAGTGCTGGTGGGTTCGGGCAATCCTCCTACAATGAGCAGTTCTTC. It is translated as CSAGGFGQSSYNEQFF.

The chain couples TRBV5-1 to TRBJ2-3, with a weak D call TRBD1 (5 bases). This CDR3 has 14 amino acids. Germline values: CDR1 SGHRS, CDR2 YFSETQ. The V gene lost 0 bases and the J gene lost 2 bases, with 7 bases spanning the gap. The DNA for the CDR3 is TGCGCCAGCAGCTTGGGACAGTTCACAGATACGCAGTATTTT. Its protein product is CASSLGQFTDTQYF.

This sequence joins TRBV7-8 and TRBJ2-2; 9 bases are a match to TRBD1. The CDR3 runs 16 residues. J gave up 4 bases and V 1 base, and 4 bases lay outside the gene matches. CDR1 and CDR2 (germline): SGHVS, FQNEAQ. DNA for the CDR3: TGTGCCAGCAGCTTAGGAAACAGGGGGCTCACCGGGGAGCTGTTTTTT. This codes for CASSLGNRGLTGELFF.

This clone showed up just a few times. The chain carries TRBV16 and TRBJ1-6, with a tentative D call TRBD1 (5 bases). In germline, CDR1 is KGHSY, CDR2 FQNENV. V was trimmed by 4 bases and J by 7 bases, leaving 14 bases between them. The CDR3 consists of 15 residues. The CDR3, as DNA: TGTGCCAGCAGCCTAGAGGGACGGACGAATTCACCCCTCCACTTT. Its protein product is CASSLEGRTNSPLHF.

The gene calls are TRBV19 and TRBJ1-2, with D hard to call. Trimming removed 3 bases at V and 7 bases at J, with 12 bases between. The CDR3 has 13 residues. Germline V gives CDR1 LNHDA, CDR2 SQIVND (reference sequence). The CDR3 DNA reads as TGTGCCAGTAGTATCTCCTTAGGGTCTGGCTACACCTTC. Translation gives CASSISLGSGYTF.

In its sample, this clone was seen a few times. The CDR3 nucleotides are TGTGCCAGCAGTCCCGGTGGGGGGCAAAACTATGGCTACACCTTC. Translating it yields CASSPGGGQNYGYTF. V is TRBV28 and J is TRBJ1-2; D is perhaps TRBD1 (6 bases). Deletions cut 5 bases from V and 2 bases from J, with 15 bases between. CDR1 is MDHEN and CDR2 is SYDVKM in the germline V gene. The length of the CDR3 is 15 residues.

The V and J genes are TRBV6-2 or TRBV6-3 and TRBJ1-1, with D hard to call. CDR1 MNHEY and CDR2 SVGEGT come from the germline V gene. This CDR3 has 14 amino acids. V shed 6 bases and J shed 4 bases, with 15 bases lying between them. CDR3 protein: CASSVPGVGTEAFF. CDR3 DNA: TGTGCCAGCAGCGTGCCCGGTGTGGGCACTGAAGCTTTCTTT.

The chain has TRBV5-8 and TRBJ2-7; no definite D call. This CDR3 has 13 residues. Trimming took off 3 bases at V and 3 bases at J, with 10 bases between the two ends. Germline V gives CDR1 SGHTS, CDR2 YDEGEE. The CDR3 here is CASSSDVHYEQYV. The CDR3 DNA is TGTGCCAGCAGCTCGGACGTTCACTACGAGCAGTACGTC.

The chain uses TRBV5-4 and TRBJ2-5, with 9 positions matching TRBD1. Germline V gene sequence: CDR1 SGHNT, CDR2 YYREEE (reference sequence). The CDR3 consists of 16 residues. J lost 3 bases, V lost 9 bases, and 15 bases had no gene match. The CDR3 loop reads CAIPQVGDRVEETQYF. The DNA for the CDR3 is TGTGCCATCCCTCAGGTGGGGGACAGGGTGGAAGAGACCCAGTACTTC.

The chain is built from TRBV6-5 and TRBJ1-5; 7 bases line up with TRBD1. The V and J ends lost 0 bases and 7 bases, in that order; junction bases with no gene match: 6. CDR3 length equals 15 residues. CDR1 and CDR2 (germline): MNHEY, SVGAGI. The CDR3 DNA follows: TGTGCCAGCAGTTACTCGCCTACAGGGGACCAGCCCCAGCATTTT. This encodes CASSYSPTGDQPQHF.

This chain uses TRBV7-8 with TRBJ1-6; D gene unclear. The CDR3 runs to 12 residues. V was trimmed by 3 bases and J by 8 bases, leaving 5 bases between them. Germline V gene lookup returns CDR1 SGHVS and CDR2 FQNEAQ. The CDR3 is CASSFRDSPLHF. In nucleotides, the CDR3 is TGTGCCAGCAGCTTCCGTGATTCACCCCTCCACTTT.